These 2 T cell receptor beta chains were all obtained from the same sample, sequenced in a study of shared T cell receptors in the human thymus. The assay was immunoSEQ multiplex PCR, and TCRdb's table has in-frame clones only and misses some. The sample consists of about 660,000 clones, 70% to 90% of them appearing once. This sample also appeared in a second study, on human thymus T cells.

Sequencing was done on a sample of thymocytes. The receptors were gathered from a boy younger than two with a congenital heart defect.

The gene calls are TRBV4-3 and TRBJ2-3; TRBD2 matches 10 bases. CDR1 is LGHNA, CDR2 YSLEER, per germline. The ends lost 4 bases at V and 0 bases at J; junction bases unmatched: 13. This CDR3 has 19 amino acids. The CDR3 DNA reads TGCGCCAGCAGCCTCGGGACTAGCGACCTTATAACTAGCACAGATACGCAGTATTTT. It codes for CASSLGTSDLITSTDTQYF.

This clone was seen only once. The rearrangement links TRBV4-1 to TRBJ1-2; D is ambiguous. The germline V gene has CDR1 MGHRA and CDR2 YSYEKL. The CDR3 has 16 amino acids. The V and J ends lost 0 bases and 1 base respectively, with 12 bases between them. CDR3 in DNA: TGCGCCAGCAGCCAAGACCTCAAAGCTCTTAACTATGGCTACACCTTC. Its translation is CASSQDLKALNYGYTF.